A single sample is the source of the 15 T cell receptor beta chains below, sequenced in a study of blood T cell repertoires in COVID-19. Generated by immunoSEQ multiplex PCR, the TCRdb table keeps only in-frame clones and is missing some. The data contain some 130,000 clones, roughly two thirds of them seen just once; the ten biggest clones take up 1.5% to 2%. Sequencing was performed on peripheral blood. The receptors come from a woman in her sixties or seventies with acute or convalescent COVID-19.

The chain carries TRBV30 and TRBJ1-2; D ambiguous. The germline CDR1 and CDR2 sequences are GTSNPN and SVGIG (reference sequence). The CDR3 has 13 residues. Trimming left V 3 bases short and J 4 bases short, with 12 bases between. CDR3 nucleotides: TGTGCCTGGAGCCCTTCGCTGGCCTATGGCTACACCTTC. Residues: CAWSPSLAYGYTF. The complete variable domain, with remaining parts taken from reference TRBV30 and TRBJ1-2, reads SQTIHQWPATLVQPVGSPLSLECTVEGTSNPNLYWYRQAAGRGLQLLFYSVGIGQISSEVPQNLSASRPQDRQFILSSKKLLLSDSGFYLCAWSPSLAYGYTFGSGTRLTVV.

This clone was recorded a few times. This sequence joins TRBV7-6 and TRBJ1-1; D call uncertain. V shed 4 bases and J shed 1 base, with 7 bases lying between them. Looked up from germline, CDR1 is SGHVS and CDR2 is FNYEAQ. The length of the CDR3 is 13 residues. CDR3 protein: CASSSHRNTEAFF. In DNA form, the CDR3 reads TGTGCCAGCAGCTCCCACAGGAACACTGAAGCTTTCTTT.

This chain joins TRBV4-3 and TRBJ2-1; 9 nucleotides line up with TRBD1. The V gene's germline CDR1 is LGHNA and CDR2 YSLEER. This CDR3 contains 15 residues. With 4 bases clipped from V and 8 bases from J, the junction kept 9 bases outside the gene matches. CDR3 loop: CASSLLQGAGDEQFF. The CDR3, as DNA: TGCGCCAGCAGCCTATTACAGGGGGCGGGCGATGAGCAGTTCTTC.

In the case of this clone: This CDR3 is also generated by other DNA sequences in the sample. V gene TRBV28 combines with J gene TRBJ1-2; unclear D gene. The CDR3 is 12 residues long. V was shortened by 2 bases and J by 4 bases, with 5 bases between the two germline ends. Germline V lookup: CDR1 MDHEN, CDR2 SYDVKM. The CDR3 DNA follows: TGTGCCAGCAGTTTAGGCGGCTATGGCTACACCTTC. Its translation: CASSLGGYGYTF.

The J gene is TRBJ1-1, the V gene TRBV29-1, with TRBD1 matching 9 bases. CDR1 and CDR2 from the germline V gene are SQVTM and ANQGSEA. V lost 6 bases to trimming and J lost 3 bases; unmatched junction nucleotides: 11. This CDR3 is 15 amino acids long. CDR3: CSVKGQGVRYTEAFF. The CDR3 DNA sequence: TGCAGCGTGAAGGGACAGGGTGTCCGATACACTGAAGCTTTCTTT.

The chain employs TRBV7-2 and TRBJ2-7; 7 nucleotides line up with TRBD2. CDR1 is SGHTA and CDR2 is FQGNSA in the germline V gene. The CDR3 covers 15 residues. After removal of 1 base from V and 3 bases from J, the junction contained 6 bases not matched to a gene. CDR3 sequence reads: CASSLGGGKVYEQYF. The DNA for the CDR3 is TGTGCCAGCAGCTTAGGGGGAGGGAAGGTCTACGAGCAGTACTTC.

The chain is built from TRBV7-9 and TRBJ2-5; 8 bases are shared with TRBD1. Looked up from germline, CDR1 is SEHNR and CDR2 is FQNEAQ (reference sequence). Trimming at V came to 6 bases and at J to 0 bases, leaving 6 bases not matched to a gene. The CDR3 sequence is 15 residues long. The chain's CDR3 is CASRKADRDQETQYF. The CDR3 DNA sequence: TGTGCCAGCAGGAAGGCGGACAGGGACCAAGAGACCCAGTACTTC.

The count of this clone is one. The J gene is TRBJ1-1, the V gene TRBV18; no clear D. Looked up from germline, CDR1 is KGHSH and CDR2 is LQKENI. V was cut by 3 bases and J by 7 bases, with 12 bases left in between. The CDR3 is 13 residues long. The chain's CDR3 is CASSPYNSGEAFF. DNA of the CDR3: TGTGCCAGCTCACCCTATAACTCGGGTGAAGCTTTCTTT.

This clone was seen only a few times. This rearrangement joins TRBV24-1 to TRBJ2-1; 9 nucleotides match TRBD2. Germline-derived CDR1 and CDR2 are KGHDR and SFDVKD. The length of the CDR3 is 17 residues. With V trimmed by 2 bases and J by 7 bases, 11 bases remained unmatched. The CDR3 DNA reads TGTGCCACCAGTGATTCCTCTTTTAGCGGGAGAATGAATGAGCAGTTCTTC. Its protein product is CATSDSSFSGRMNEQFF.

This sequence joins TRBV5-1 and TRBJ1-1, with D perhaps TRBD1 (5 bases). The CDR3 runs to 14 residues. Germline values: CDR1 SGHRS, CDR2 YFSETQ. Trimming took 0 bases from V and 1 from J, leaving 7 bases between them. CDR3 region: CASSLADTNTEAFF. DNA for the CDR3: TGCGCCAGCAGCTTGGCGGACACGAACACTGAAGCTTTCTTT.

The chain recombines TRBV12-3 or TRBV12-4 with TRBJ1-2; possible D gene TRBD1, 6 bases. Trimming cost V 7 bases and J 8 bases, with 17 bases left between them. The CDR3 has 13 amino acids. CDR3 amino acids: CASTETGYEGYTF. CDR3 in DNA: TGTGCCAGCACCGAAACAGGGTACGAGGGCTACACCTTC.

This chain links TRBV5-8 with TRBJ2-4, with 12 bases lining up with TRBD2. CDR1 and CDR2 from the germline V gene are SGHTS and YDEGEE. V was pared by 3 bases and J by 0 bases, with 4 bases of the junction left unmatched. The CDR3 is 17 residues long. The CDR3 DNA follows: TGTGCCAGCAGCTCTCTAGCGGGAGGGATAGCCAAAAACATTCAGTACTTC. Encoded protein: CASSSLAGGIAKNIQYF.

This clone was observed a handful of times. The chain couples TRBV5-1 to TRBJ2-5; D not certain. V dropped 6 bases and J dropped 3 bases, with 6 bases sitting between them. CDR1 is SGHRS and CDR2 is YFSETQ in the germline V gene. The CDR3 runs 11 residues. CDR3 DNA: TGCGCCAGCAAATCCGAAGAGACCCAGTACTTC. Protein product: CASKSEETQYF. The whole variable domain, remainder taken from reference TRBV5-1 and TRBJ2-5, is KAGVTQTPRYLIKTRGQQVTLSCSPISGHRSVSWYQQTPGQGLQFLFEYFSETQRNKGNFPGRFSGRQFSNSRSEMNVSTLELGDSALYLCASKSEETQYFGPGTRLLVL.

The chain combines TRBV19 with TRBJ1-5, with 10 bases fitting TRBD1. The CDR3 extends over 15 amino acids. In germline, CDR1 is LNHDA, CDR2 SQIVND (reference sequence). V trimming: 5 bases; J trimming: 4 bases; junction bases outside the gene matches: 5. CDR3 sequence reads: CASSLTGQGNQPQHF. CDR3 in DNA: TGTGCCAGTAGTCTCACGGGACAGGGGAATCAGCCCCAGCATTTT.

The chain couples TRBV2 to TRBJ2-3; D uncertain. CDR3 size: 12 residues. Per germline, CDR1 SNHLY and CDR2 FYNNEI. Trimming took 6 bases from V and 3 from J, leaving 7 bases between them. CDR3 sequence: CASRSPTDTQYF. CDR3 bases: TGTGCCAGCAGAAGCCCAACAGATACGCAGTATTTT.